These 10 T cell receptor beta chains were all obtained from the same sample, sequenced in a study of preoperative IRX-2 immunotherapy in early breast cancer. As for treatment: preoperative locoregional IRX-2 cytokine immunotherapy. Data came from immunoSEQ multiplex PCR; TCRdb stores just in-frame clones and leaves some out. The table has 25,000 or so clones, about 95% seen once. Sequenced material: tumor tissue, taken after IRX-2 immunotherapy. These receptors all stem from a human donor with breast cancer.

The chain combines TRBV14 with TRBJ2-4, with unresolved D. Germline V gene sequence: CDR1 SGHDN, CDR2 FVKESK. With 0 bases removed from V and 2 bases from J, the gap between germline ends came to 8 bases. This CDR3 region has 15 residues. The CDR3 sequence: CASSQERGTKNIQYF. CDR3 bases: TGTGCCAGCAGCCAAGAACGCGGAACCAAAAACATTCAGTACTTC.

The chain joins TRBV19 to TRBJ1-5; D is possibly TRBD1 (5 bases). The CDR3 totals 16 residues. Deletions cut 7 bases from V and 10 bases from J, with 26 bases between. CDR1 and CDR2 from the germline V gene are LNHDA and SQIVND (reference sequence). CDR3: CASTAGGTAAPSPQHF. CDR3 nucleotides: TGTGCCAGTACCGCGGGGGGAACGGCCGCCCCGAGCCCCCAGCATTTT.

This chain uses TRBV9 with TRBJ1-5; the D is unclear. The CDR3 spans 15 residues. Per the germline V gene, CDR1 is SGDLS and CDR2 is YYNGEE. V lost 0 bases and J 4 bases, leaving 11 bases between the germline ends. Here the CDR3 reads CASSVGGVRNQPQHF. The CDR3, as DNA: TGTGCCAGCAGCGTAGGAGGAGTACGGAATCAGCCCCAGCATTTT.

The sample holds one count of this clone. The chain employs TRBV13 and TRBJ2-5, with D possibly being TRBD2 (6 bases). This CDR3 has 14 residues. Germline CDR1 PRHDT, CDR2 FYEKMQ (reference sequence). With 0 bases removed from V and 5 bases from J, the gap between germline ends came to 10 bases. The CDR3 nucleotides are TGTGCCAGCAGCTTAGGCCTAAGCGGGGAGACCCAGTACTTC. The encoded protein is CASSLGLSGETQYF. Supplemented by reference TRBV13 and TRBJ2-5, the full variable domain reads AAGVIQSPRHLIKEKRETATLKCYPIPRHDTVYWYQQGPGQDPQFLISFYEKMQSDKGSIPDRFSAQQFSDYHSELNMSSLELGDSALYFCASSLGLSGETQYFGPGTRLLVL.

This chain connects TRBV5-1 to TRBJ2-5; D unclear. Germline lookup yields CDR1 SGHRS and CDR2 YFSETQ. The CDR3 has 15 residues. V lost 0 bases to trimming and J lost 2 bases, with 11 bases between them. The CDR3 loop is CASSLVPRGQETQYF. CDR3 nucleotide sequence: TGCGCCAGCAGCTTGGTCCCGCGTGGGCAAGAGACCCAGTACTTC.

The rearrangement uses TRBV2 and TRBJ2-7; TRBD2 aligns across 8 bases. The germline CDR1 and CDR2 sequences are SNHLY and FYNNEI. Trimming cost V 7 bases and J 7 bases; bases outside gene matches: 12. The CDR3 has 14 residues. The chain's CDR3 is CASIGGGLGWEQYF. The CDR3 DNA reads as TGTGCCAGCATCGGGGGGGGCCTTGGTTGGGAGCAGTACTTC.

This chain uses TRBV2 with TRBJ1-5; unclear D gene. The V and J ends lost 3 bases and 0 bases respectively, with 6 bases between them. From germline, CDR1 is SNHLY and CDR2 FYNNEI. The CDR3 is 14 amino acids. CDR3 amino acids: CASSDQYSNQPQHF. The DNA for the CDR3 is TGTGCCAGCAGTGACCAGTATAGCAATCAGCCCCAGCATTTT.

The chain is built from TRBV21-1 and TRBJ2-2; the table assigns TRBD2, which was not confirmed against the DNA. TRBV21-1 is recorded as a pseudogene. This CDR3 has 19 amino acids. The CDR3 nucleotides are TGTGCCAGCAGCAAAGGCCCATCTACCGGGACTAGCGGGACCGGGGAGCTGTTTTTT. It yields the protein CASSKGPSTGTSGTGELFF.

This rearrangement joins TRBV11-3 to TRBJ2-3; 12 nucleotides align to TRBD1. V lost 6 bases and J lost 2; bases outside the gene matches: 9. CDR3 length: 17 amino acids. From germline, CDR1 is SGHNT and CDR2 YENEEA. The CDR3 DNA is TGTGCCAGCAGTCTGGCGGGGACAGGGGGCAACACAGATACGCAGTATTTT. It specifies CASSLAGTGGNTDTQYF.

DNA for the CDR3: TGTGCCAGCATCGACCCGGGACAAGGCTACGAGCAGTACTTC. Translating gives CASIDPGQGYEQYF. V is TRBV27 and J is TRBJ2-7; tentative D call: TRBD1 (6 bases). CDR3 length: 14 residues. The germline V gene has CDR1 MNHEY and CDR2 SMNVEV (reference sequence). The V end lost 7 bases, the J end lost 3 bases, and 16 bases lay between the germline ends.